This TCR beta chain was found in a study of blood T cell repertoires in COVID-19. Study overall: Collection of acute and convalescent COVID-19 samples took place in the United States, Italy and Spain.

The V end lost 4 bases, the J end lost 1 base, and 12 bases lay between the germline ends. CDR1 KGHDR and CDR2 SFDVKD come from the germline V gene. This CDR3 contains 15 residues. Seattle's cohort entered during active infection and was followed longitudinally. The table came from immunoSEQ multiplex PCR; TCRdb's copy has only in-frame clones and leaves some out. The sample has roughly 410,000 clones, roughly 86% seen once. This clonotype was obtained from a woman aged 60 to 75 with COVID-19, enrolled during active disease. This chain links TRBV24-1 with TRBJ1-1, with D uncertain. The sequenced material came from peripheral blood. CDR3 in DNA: TGTGCCACCAGTGACGCCGGACGGGGGAACACTGAAGCTTTCTTT. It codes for CATSDAGRGNTEAFF.